Below are 20 T cell receptor beta chains sequenced from a single sample in a study of cytotoxic CD8 clonotypes in ibrutinib-treated CLL (dated by TCRdb to about 2021). What the time point label conveys for this sample: progressive disease on ibrutinib. The library was generated by the immunoSEQ multiplex PCR assay. TCRdb limited this immuneACCESS table to in-frame rearrangements with V and J called. A share of clones is missing; checked studies link under half to unresolved V genes, and the rest is unexplained. This sample gives 250,000 to 350,000 clones in total; less than 85% of them show up just once. Jointly, the top ten make up about 5.3% of the sample. The sample was PBMCs, taken at disease progression, from a patient treated with ibrutinib. The origin of the receptors is a human donor with chronic lymphocytic leukemia.

The chain recombines TRBV5-4 with TRBJ2-2, with D perhaps matching TRBD1 or TRBD2 (5 bases each). Trimming removed 5 bases at V and 0 bases at J, with 11 bases between. The CDR3 spans 15 residues. The germline gives CDR1 SGHNT, CDR2 YYREEE (reference sequence). CDR3 amino acids: CASSPRGPNTGELFF. The CDR3 coding sequence is TGTGCCAGCAGTCCCCGGGGCCCGAACACCGGGGAGCTGTTTTTT.

V is TRBV29-1 and J is TRBJ2-5; 8 bases fit TRBD1. Germline CDR1 reads SQVTM; CDR2 reads ANQGSEA. The CDR3 totals 15 residues. V was pared by 3 bases and J by 5 bases, with 11 bases of the junction left unmatched. The CDR3 is CSVEGRQGILETQYF. CDR3 in DNA: TGCAGCGTTGAGGGGCGACAGGGGATCTTGGAGACCCAGTACTTC.

This chain uses TRBV13 with TRBJ2-7, with D possibly TRBD1 on 6 matching bases. The V gene lost 5 bases and the J gene lost 2 bases, with 19 bases spanning the gap. Looked up from germline, CDR1 is PRHDT and CDR2 is FYEKMQ (reference sequence). The CDR3 totals 16 residues. The CDR3 is CASSASDRLRAYEQYF. The CDR3 coding sequence is TGTGCCAGCAGCGCCAGCGACAGGCTAAGGGCCTACGAGCAGTACTTC.

V and J are TRBV19 and TRBJ1-2; the D is unclear. CDR3 length: 15 amino acids. Germline V gene data show CDR1 as LNHDA and CDR2 as SQIVND (reference sequence). V shed 7 bases and J shed 1 base, with 16 bases lying between them. DNA of the CDR3: TGTGCCAGTAACCCTCAGAAAACAAGTAACTATGGCTACACCTTC. It codes for CASNPQKTSNYGYTF.

The chain is built from TRBV9 and TRBJ1-2, with 7 positions matching TRBD1. Germline CDR1 SGDLS, CDR2 YYNGEE. This CDR3 is built from 15 residues. V lost 3 bases and J lost 2; bases outside the gene matches: 7. The CDR3 spells CASSEPTGLNYGYTF. The CDR3 DNA reads as TGTGCCAGCAGCGAGCCGACAGGGTTGAACTATGGCTACACCTTC.

The chain links TRBV25-1 to TRBJ2-1; unclear D gene. Trimming shortened V by 3 bases and J by 9 bases, and 9 bases separated the two germline ends. CDR3 length: 12 residues. CDR1 is MGHDK, CDR2 SYGVNS, per germline. As DNA, the CDR3 is TGTGCCAGCAGTGATCTCCTCCGTGAGCAGTTCTTC. It is translated as CASSDLLREQFF.

This clone was picked up a small number of times. The rearrangement joins TRBV12-5 to TRBJ1-2; 10 nucleotides line up with TRBD1. The CDR3 totals 15 residues. V lost 4 bases to trimming and J lost 6 bases; unmatched junction nucleotides: 8. The germline V gene has CDR1 LGHNT and CDR2 FRNRAP. The CDR3 region is CASGSLTGGYDGYTF. CDR3 nucleotides: TGTGCTAGTGGTTCCTTGACAGGGGGCTATGATGGCTACACCTTC.

The V and J genes are TRBV19 and TRBJ2-7; D not certain. Looked up from germline, CDR1 is LNHDA and CDR2 is SQIVND (reference sequence). The V end was cut by 3 bases, the J end by 3 bases, with 9 bases between. The CDR3 is 13 amino acids. CDR3 sequence reads: CASSIDQDYEQYF. The CDR3 DNA reads as TGTGCCAGTAGTATCGATCAGGACTACGAGCAGTACTTC. Full variable domain (rest looked up from reference TRBV19 and TRBJ2-7): DGGITQSPKYLFRKEGQNVTLSCEQNLNHDAMYWYRQDPGQGLRLIYYSQIVNDFQKGDIAEGYSVSREKKESFPLTVTSAQKNPTAFYLCASSIDQDYEQYFGPGTRLTVT.

The chain joins TRBV7-3 to TRBJ2-5; D not certain. V dropped 5 bases and J dropped 7 bases, with 11 bases sitting between them. The germline V gene has CDR1 SGHTA and CDR2 FQGTGA. The CDR3 is 12 residues long. The CDR3 coding sequence is TGTGCCAGCAGCCTCCCGTCGGGGACCCAGTACTTC. It encodes CASSLPSGTQYF. Complete variable domain (other parts from reference TRBV7-3 and TRBJ2-5): GAGVSQTPSNKVTEKGKYVELRCDPISGHTALYWYRQSLGQGPEFLIYFQGTGAADDSGLPNDRFFAVRPEGSVSTLKIQRTERGDSAVYLCASSLPSGTQYFGPGTRLLVL.

This chain uses TRBV10-3 with TRBJ1-3; unclear D gene. CDR1 and CDR2 from the germline V gene are ENHRY and SYGVKD. The V end was cut by 2 bases, the J end by 4 bases, with 6 bases between. CDR3 size: 13 residues. In DNA, the CDR3 is TGTGCCATCAGTGAGGGATTCGGAAACACCATATATTTT. Its protein product is CAISEGFGNTIYF.

The chain couples TRBV5-4 to TRBJ2-1; TRBD2 matches 7 bases. CDR1 is SGHNT, CDR2 YYREEE, per germline (reference sequence). The CDR3 consists of 15 residues. V lost 1 base to trimming and J lost 8 bases; unmatched junction nucleotides: 9. The CDR3 DNA follows: TGTGCCAGCAGCTTGAAGCAGCGGGAACGGTATGAGCAGTTCTTC. Translation: CASSLKQRERYEQFF.

This chain uses TRBV13 with TRBJ2-7, with 7 bases fitting TRBD1. The CDR3 runs to 14 residues. Trimming at V came to 5 bases and at J to 5 bases, leaving 9 bases not matched to a gene. Germline V CDR1 and CDR2: PRHDT, FYEKMQ (reference sequence). The CDR3 loop is CASSIDRAPHEQYF. CDR3 DNA sequence: TGTGCCAGCAGCATCGACAGGGCCCCCCACGAGCAGTACTTC.

The genes are TRBV5-6 and TRBJ2-7; D may match TRBD1 or TRBD2 (6 bases each). Trimming pared 4 bases from V and 4 bases from J, leaving 15 bases between. The CDR3 covers 14 residues. Per germline, CDR1 SGHDT and CDR2 YYEEEE. CDR3 residues: CASSRGTGAYEQYF. CDR3 sequence (DNA): TGTGCCAGCAGCCGGGGGACGGGGGCATACGAGCAGTACTTC.

This sequence joins TRBV19 and TRBJ2-1; TRBD1 matches at 9 bases. After removal of 5 bases from V and 7 bases from J, the junction contained 9 bases not matched to a gene. The CDR3 extends over 15 amino acids. Germline V lookup: CDR1 LNHDA, CDR2 SQIVND (reference sequence). CDR3: CASSRRTGAQNEQFF. Here the CDR3 DNA reads TGTGCCAGTAGTCGTAGGACAGGGGCCCAGAATGAGCAGTTCTTC.

The chain recombines TRBV5-1 with TRBJ2-2; D gene unclear. This CDR3 region has 15 residues. Trimming shortened V by 9 bases and J by 0 bases, and 15 bases separated the two germline ends. Looked up from germline, CDR1 is SGHRS and CDR2 is YFSETQ. CDR3 residues: CATQDGNTNTGELFF. CDR3 DNA sequence: TGCGCCACCCAGGACGGTAACACGAACACCGGGGAGCTGTTTTTT.

The CDR3 is CASGGGIYGYTF. The CDR3 nucleotides read TGTGCCAGCGGAGGCGGGATCTATGGCTACACCTTC. This chain uses TRBV9 with TRBJ1-2; D remains unclear. The germline gives CDR1 SGDLS, CDR2 YYNGEE. This CDR3 comprises 12 residues. Trimming removed 7 bases from V and 4 bases from J, with 11 bases in between.

This chain links TRBV4-1 with TRBJ1-2; D remains ambiguous. The germline V gene encodes CDR1 MGHRA and CDR2 YSYEKL. The CDR3 runs 15 residues. Trimming shortened V by 1 base and J by 3 bases, and 12 bases separated the two germline ends. The CDR3 region is CASSQAGIRDYGYTF. The CDR3 region has the DNA TGCGCCAGCAGCCAAGCCGGGATCCGGGACTATGGCTACACCTTC.

V and J are TRBV7-2 and TRBJ2-5, with D unclear. This CDR3 spans 19 amino acids. Trimming removed 2 bases at V and 0 bases at J, with 22 bases between. Germline CDR1 and CDR2: SGHTA and FQGNSA. The chain's CDR3 is CASSLTSGQARAYQETQYF. For the CDR3, the DNA is TGTGCCAGCAGCTTAACATCCGGCCAGGCCCGCGCGTACCAAGAGACCCAGTACTTC.

The rearrangement uses TRBV10-1 and TRBJ2-1; D is unresolved. This CDR3 has 16 residues. V was clipped by 0 bases and J by 6 bases, with 15 bases between them. The germline CDR1 and CDR2 sequences are WNHNN and SYGVQD (reference sequence). This chain's CDR3 is CASSESTQPPGNEQFF. The CDR3 coding sequence is TGCGCCAGCAGTGAGTCAACACAGCCTCCCGGCAATGAGCAGTTCTTC.

This chain links TRBV21-1 with TRBJ2-7; the table calls TRBD2, which could not be checked here. TRBV21-1 is marked as a pseudogene. The CDR3 consists of 14 residues. DNA of the CDR3: TGTGCCAGCAATTCTAGCGGCCCTGGGTGCGAGCAGTACTTC. Translated: CASNSSGPGCEQYF.